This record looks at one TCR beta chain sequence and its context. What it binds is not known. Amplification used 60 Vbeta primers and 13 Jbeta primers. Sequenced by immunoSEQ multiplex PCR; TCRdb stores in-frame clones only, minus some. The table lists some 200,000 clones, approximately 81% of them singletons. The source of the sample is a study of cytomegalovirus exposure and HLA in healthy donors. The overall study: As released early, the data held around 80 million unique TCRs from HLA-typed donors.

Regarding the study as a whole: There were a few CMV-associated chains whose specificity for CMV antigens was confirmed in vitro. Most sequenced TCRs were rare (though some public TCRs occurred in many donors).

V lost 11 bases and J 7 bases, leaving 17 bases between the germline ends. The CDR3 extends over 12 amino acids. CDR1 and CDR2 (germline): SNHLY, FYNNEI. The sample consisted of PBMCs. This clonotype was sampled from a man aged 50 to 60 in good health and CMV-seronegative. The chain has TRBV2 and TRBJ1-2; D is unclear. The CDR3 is CAQSASISGYTF. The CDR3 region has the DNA TGTGCCCAAAGCGCCTCAATTAGTGGCTACACCTTC.